The 4 T cell receptor beta chains in this list originate from one sample, sequenced in a study of cytomegalovirus exposure and HLA in healthy donors. The PCR made use of 60 Vbeta and 13 Jbeta primers. Clones were sequenced by immunoSEQ multiplex PCR, and TCRdb holds only the in-frame ones, with some missing. Here the sample spans roughly 130,000 clones, 65% to 85% being singletons. Sequencing input: PBMCs. The receptor source for this set is a man between 18 and 35 years old in good health and CMV-seronegative.

The gene calls are TRBV19 and TRBJ1-5; a weak D match, TRBD1 (6 bases). Germline-derived CDR1 and CDR2 are LNHDA and SQIVND (reference sequence). Trimming removed 3 bases at V and 4 bases at J, with 13 bases between. The CDR3 loop spans 15 amino acids. The CDR3 nucleotides are TGTGCCAGTAGTATGGACAGCAAACTAAATCAGCCCCAGCATTTT. Its protein is CASSMDSKLNQPQHF.

The sample holds one count of this clone. CDR3 loop: CASTTTGGHYNSPLHF. In DNA form, the CDR3 reads TGTGCCAGCACCACGACAGGGGGCCATTATAATTCACCCCTCCACTTT. This rearrangement joins TRBV7-9 to TRBJ1-6, with 10 bases matching TRBD1. The V gene end was trimmed by 7 bases and the J gene end by 4 bases; junction bases not matched to a gene: 7. This CDR3 is built from 16 residues. CDR1 is SEHNR and CDR2 is FQNEAQ in the germline V gene (reference sequence).

The rearrangement links TRBV4-1 to TRBJ2-7, with 10 nucleotides matching TRBD1. Per the germline V gene, CDR1 is MGHRA and CDR2 is YSYEKL. V shed 3 bases and J 1 base; nucleotides not matched to a gene: 6. The CDR3 sequence is 16 residues long. This chain's CDR3 is CASSQVMGQGSYEQYF. The CDR3 region has the DNA TGCGCCAGCAGCCAGGTAATGGGACAGGGGTCCTACGAGCAGTACTTC.

This sequence joins TRBV15 and TRBJ2-7, with TRBD1 identical over 12 bases. CDR3 length equals 13 residues. With 8 bases clipped from V and 7 bases from J, the junction kept 6 bases outside the gene matches. Germline V gives CDR1 LNHNV, CDR2 YYDKDF (reference sequence). The CDR3 here is CATGGTGGVEQYF. CDR3 in DNA: TGTGCCACCGGAGGGACAGGGGGCGTGGAGCAGTACTTC.